This paragraph reports one TCR beta chain. Its antigen is as yet unknown. Here immunoSEQ multiplex PCR was the method, and the copy in TCRdb shows in-frame clones only, minus some. The data show about 2.3 million clones, about nine tenths seen once. The sample comes from a study of shared clonotypes between healthy human individuals. The study's findings and limits: Among donors, clonotype sharing was expected to be affected by sequencing depth.

V dropped 3 bases and J dropped 4 bases, with 12 bases sitting between them. Germline V gene data show CDR1 as SGHTA and CDR2 as FQGNSA. The length of the CDR3 is 14 residues. This clonotype originated in a man aged 18 to 30 in good health. Some clones in this sample may be carry-over from other donors' samples. The sequencing input was naive CD4+ T cells from PBMCs. Specified subset: CD45RA+ positively selected. The V gene is TRBV7-2, the J gene TRBJ1-2; TRBD1 might be the D (5 bases). CDR3 residues: CASSFNGGTYGYTF. The CDR3 nucleotides are TGTGCCAGCAGCTTCAATGGGGGAACCTATGGCTACACCTTC.